Sequencing of this T cell receptor (beta chain) was carried out in a study of T cell responses to AZD1222 COVID-19 vaccine. Findings and caveats of the study: With two AZD1222 doses given, Spike-specific TCR breadth and depth both rose. The peak T cell response came first, and repertoires were sampled only after it. Reports say nearly half of spike-specific TCRs go after unmutated variant regions.

A few counts support this clone. The antigen is unknown. Germline V CDR1 and CDR2: SEHNR, FQNEAQ (reference sequence). CDR3 length: 13 residues. J was trimmed by 7 bases and V by 6 bases; bases with no gene match: 5. The table came from immunoSEQ multiplex PCR; TCRdb's copy has only in-frame clones and leaves some out. The sample consists of 85,000 to 90,000 clones, 90% to 95% of them appearing once. The chain recombines TRBV7-9 with TRBJ2-2, with TRBD1 matching 7 bases. Sequenced here: peripheral blood, sampled on day 0 of MenACWY control vaccination. This sequence originates from an adult in good health. Here the CDR3 DNA reads TGTGCCAGCAGAACTACAGGGGACGGGGAGCTGTTTTTT. It translates to CASRTTGDGELFF. Combining the CDR3 with reference TRBV7-9 and TRBJ2-2 gives the whole variable domain DTGVSQNPRHKITKRGQNVTFRCDPISEHNRLYWYRQTLGQGPEFLTYFQNEAQLEKSRLLSDRFSAERPKGSFSTLEIQRTEQGDSAMYLCASRTTGDGELFFGEGSRLTVL.